Below are 3 T cell receptor beta chains sequenced from a single sample in a study of shared clonotypes between healthy human individuals. Profiling relied on immunoSEQ multiplex PCR, and the TCRdb table lists in-frame clones only, not all of them. The table has some 2,500,000 clones, roughly 93% seen once; the top ten hold about 0.34%. The sequenced sample was naive CD4+ T cells from PBMCs. This sample's subset: CD45RA+ positively selected. The receptors here all came from a man aged 18 to 35 in good health. Some clones in this sample may be carry-over from other donors' samples.

The CDR3 nucleotides are TGTGCCAGCAGTGATGCTCGGACTCTCACCGGGGAGCTGTTTTTT. This sequence encodes CASSDARTLTGELFF. The chain couples TRBV2 to TRBJ2-2; D is possibly TRBD2 (5 bases). The CDR3 spans 15 residues. CDR1 and CDR2 (germline): SNHLY, FYNNEI. V was clipped by 3 bases and J by 4 bases, with 12 bases between them.

The chain links TRBV2 to TRBJ2-1; 7 nucleotides agree with TRBD2. Trimming took 4 bases from V and 9 from J; bases not matched to a gene: 3. The CDR3 consists of 12 residues. Germline CDR1 SNHLY, CDR2 FYNNEI. This CDR3 is CASSVERGEQFF. CDR3 DNA sequence: TGTGCCAGCAGTGTTGAGCGGGGTGAGCAGTTCTTC.

The rearrangement joins TRBV15 to TRBJ1-5, with unresolved D. Germline V CDR1 and CDR2: LNHNV, YYDKDF (reference sequence). V was cut by 2 bases and J by 7 bases, with 12 bases left in between. The CDR3 is 14 residues long. This CDR3 is CATSRSSFSQPQHF. In DNA, the CDR3 is TGTGCCACCAGCAGATCTAGTTTCTCCCAGCCCCAGCATTTT.